This TCR beta chain appears in the sequencing data of a study of chemoradiotherapy in HPV16-positive cancers. Only in-frame clones appear in the TCRdb table, and some are missing; sequencing was by immunoSEQ multiplex PCR. The sample has about 14,000 clones, about 70% seen once. Germline CDR1 LGHNT, CDR2 FRNRAP. V was cut by 1 base and J by 12 bases, with 7 bases left in between. The CDR3 covers 11 residues. The origin of this receptor is a human donor with HPV-associated anogenital cancer. Sampling was conducted from a patient who underwent chemoradiotherapy. The chain links TRBV12-5 to TRBJ2-1; D not resolved. CDR3 nucleotide sequence: TGTGCTAGTGGTTTGGGGGCCCCGCAGTTCTTC. Protein: CASGLGAPQFF.